This is a list of T cell receptor beta chains from one sample in a study of immune evolution from preneoplasia to lung adenocarcinoma. Here immunoSEQ multiplex PCR was the method, and the copy in TCRdb shows in-frame clones only, minus some. In the table there are over 5,500 clones, around 84% of which are singletons. The sequenced sample was FFPE lung adenocarcinoma in situ tissue. The receptors were sampled from a donor older than 65 with lung adenocarcinoma. The CDR3 runs from the conserved cysteine through the conserved F or W. Each record gives: clone size, J gene, D gene, V gene, CDR3 protein, CDR3 DNA. D genes are given only for firm matches. Expanded clones get a size class; other rows say once, few or many, or leave the size out.

abundance: .; j_gene: TRBJ2-4; d_gene: TRBD1; v_gene: TRBV28; CDR3aa: CASIPQGAGNIQYF; CDR3nt: TGTGCCAGCATACCTCAGGGGGCTGGGAACATTCAGTACTTC
abundance: .; j_gene: TRBJ2-7; d_gene: .; v_gene: TRBV5-1; CDR3aa: CASSRGRGVYEQYF; CDR3nt: TGCGCCAGCAGTCGAGGGAGAGGCGTTTACGAGCAGTACTTC
abundance: once; j_gene: TRBJ2-3; d_gene: .; v_gene: TRBV11-3; CDR3aa: CASSARDTQYF; CDR3nt: TGTGCCAGCAGCGCCCGGGATACGCAGTATTTT
abundance: .; j_gene: TRBJ2-1; d_gene: .; v_gene: TRBV25-1; CDR3aa: CASSEFSQSAEQFF; CDR3nt: TGTGCCAGCAGTGAATTTAGTCAATCGGCTGAGCAGTTCTTC
abundance: .; j_gene: TRBJ1-5; d_gene: .; v_gene: TRBV18; CDR3aa: CASSRQESNQPQHF; CDR3nt: TGTGCCAGCTCACGACAGGAGAGCAATCAGCCCCAGCATTTT
abundance: .; j_gene: TRBJ2-5; d_gene: TRBD1; v_gene: TRBV2; CDR3aa: CASSARQGGETQYF; CDR3nt: TGTGCCAGCAGTGCTCGACAGGGCGGCGAGACCCAGTACTTC
abundance: .; j_gene: TRBJ2-3; d_gene: TRBD2; v_gene: TRBV29-1; CDR3aa: CSSRTSGFTDTQYF; CDR3nt: TGCAGCTCGCGGACTAGCGGCTTCACAGATACGCAGTATTTT
abundance: .; j_gene: TRBJ1-2; d_gene: .; v_gene: TRBV6-5; CDR3aa: CASSYGGGYTF; CDR3nt: TGTGCCAGCAGTTATGGAGGTGGCTACACCTTC
abundance: .; j_gene: TRBJ2-1; d_gene: TRBD1; v_gene: TRBV7-9; CDR3aa: CASSYPGQGNEQFF; CDR3nt: TGTGCCAGCAGTTATCCGGGACAGGGGAATGAGCAGTTCTTC
abundance: .; j_gene: TRBJ1-2; d_gene: .; v_gene: TRBV11-2; CDR3aa: CASSESNYGYTF; CDR3nt: TGTGCCAGCAGCGAAAGTAACTATGGCTACACCTTC
abundance: .; j_gene: TRBJ2-7; d_gene: .; v_gene: TRBV6-5; CDR3aa: CASSSTRLPGGQYF; CDR3nt: TGTGCCAGCAGTTCGACTAGACTACCGGGCGGGCAGTACTTC
abundance: .; j_gene: TRBJ1-5; d_gene: TRBD1; v_gene: TRBV6-1; CDR3aa: CASTPDRVRQPQHF; CDR3nt: TGTGCCAGCACTCCCGACAGGGTAAGGCAGCCCCAGCATTTT
abundance: .; j_gene: TRBJ2-7; d_gene: .; v_gene: TRBV27; CDR3aa: CASSYRVAYEQYF; CDR3nt: TGTGCCAGCAGCTACAGGGTCGCCTACGAGCAGTACTTC
abundance: .; j_gene: TRBJ2-2; d_gene: .; v_gene: TRBV9; CDR3aa: CASSTRQVGAGELFF; CDR3nt: TGTGCCAGCAGCACAAGACAGGTGGGAGCCGGGGAGCTGTTTTTT
abundance: once; j_gene: TRBJ2-1; d_gene: .; v_gene: TRBV7-9; CDR3aa: CASSLQGNVGNEQFF; CDR3nt: TGTGCCAGCAGCCTACAAGGGAATGTAGGTAATGAGCAGTTCTTC
abundance: .; j_gene: TRBJ2-2; d_gene: .; v_gene: TRBV7-3; CDR3aa: CASSLGGANTGELFF; CDR3nt: TGTGCCAGCAGCCTCGGCGGGGCCAACACCGGGGAGCTGTTTTTT